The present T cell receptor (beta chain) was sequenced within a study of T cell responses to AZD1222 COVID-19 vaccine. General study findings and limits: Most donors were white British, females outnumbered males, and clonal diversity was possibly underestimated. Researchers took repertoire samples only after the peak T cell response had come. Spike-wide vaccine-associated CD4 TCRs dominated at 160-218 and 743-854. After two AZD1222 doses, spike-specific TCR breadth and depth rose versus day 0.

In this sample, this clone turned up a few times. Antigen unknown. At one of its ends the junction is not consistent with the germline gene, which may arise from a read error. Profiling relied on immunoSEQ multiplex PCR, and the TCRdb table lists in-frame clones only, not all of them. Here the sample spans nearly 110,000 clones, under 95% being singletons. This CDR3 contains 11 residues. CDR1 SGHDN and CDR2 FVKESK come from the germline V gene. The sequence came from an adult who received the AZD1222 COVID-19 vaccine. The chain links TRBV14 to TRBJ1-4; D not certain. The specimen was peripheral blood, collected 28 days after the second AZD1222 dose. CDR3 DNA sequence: TGTGCCAGCAGACCCGAGGAGATGGCCCTTTTT. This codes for CASRPEEMALF.